The rows below give T cell receptor beta chains drawn from one sample of a study of early stage breast cancer tumors. Measured with immunoSEQ multiplex PCR; TCRdb has only the in-frame clones, and not every one. The sample lists under 75,000 clones, over 65% seen once, with nearly 3.5% in the top ten. The sample taken for sequencing was blood. These receptors came from a person younger than 45 with breast cancer. CDR3s include the opening cysteine and the closing phenylalanine or tryptophan. D genes are given only for firm matches. Clone size appears in some rows only: once, few, many, or a class for an expanded clone.

v_call,j_call,clone_size,d_call,cdr3_nt,cdr3_aa
TRBV7-2,TRBJ2-7,.,.,TGTGCCAGCAGCTTAGCGGGAGGGGGTTTCTACGAGCAGTACTTC,CASSLAGGGFYEQYF
TRBV30,TRBJ2-5,.,.,TGTGCCTGGAGTGAACAGTTAGAGACCCAGTACTTC,CAWSEQLETQYF
TRBV7-3,TRBJ1-6,few,TRBD1,TGTGCCAGCAGCTTAACGGCGACAGGGAGTTCACCCCTCCACTTT,CASSLTATGSSPLHF
TRBV30,TRBJ1-2,.,.,TGTGCCTGGAGTGACGGTACCTCCTGCCCCTCAGCTAACTATGGCTACACCTTC,CAWSDGTSCPSANYGYTF
TRBV9,TRBJ1-5,.,.,TGTGCCAGCAGCGAGAGGGACAAGGGGGGTCAGCCCCAGCATTTT,CASSERDKGGQPQHF
TRBV30,TRBJ1-5,.,.,TGTGCCTGGAGTAGGGACCATAGCAATCAGCCCCAGCATTTT,CAWSRDHSNQPQHF
TRBV6-5,TRBJ1-2,.,.,TGTGCCAGCAGAACGCCGGGCCGCGATCCTTATGGCTACACCTTC,CASRTPGRDPYGYTF
TRBV5-1,TRBJ2-7,.,.,TGCGCCAGCAGCTTGAGGGGGGACGAGCAGTACTTC,CASSLRGDEQYF
TRBV2,TRBJ2-5,.,TRBD2,TGTGCCAGCAGTGAACTCGTGACTAGCGAAGAGACCCAGTACTTC,CASSELVTSEETQYF
TRBV30,TRBJ2-5,.,.,TGTGCCTGGAGTTCTAGCCCCGCAGGGGAGCAGTACTTC,CAWSSSPAGEQYF
TRBV28,TRBJ1-2,few,.,TGTGCCAGCAGAGACTATGGCTACACCTTC,CASRDYGYTF
TRBV13,TRBJ2-2,.,.,TGTGCCAGCAGCTTATCCCACTCAGGCCACGGGGAGCTGTTTTTT,CASSLSHSGHGELFF
TRBV5-4,TRBJ2-2,.,.,TGTGCCAGCAGCCCGGGGCCCGCGGAGCTGTTTTTT,CASSPGPAELFF
TRBV5-6,TRBJ2-7,few,TRBD2,TGTGCCAGCAGCAGACTAGCGGCCGCCTACGAGCAGTACTTC,CASSRLAAAYEQYF
TRBV10-1,TRBJ2-1,once,.,TGCGCCAGCAGTGAGGGCTCCTACAATGAGCAGTTCTTC,CASSEGSYNEQFF
TRBV6-1,TRBJ1-6,.,.,TGTGCCAGCAGTGAACCCGGGACGGTAAATTCACCCCTCCACTTT,CASSEPGTVNSPLHF
TRBV30,TRBJ1-1,few,.,TGTGCCTGGAAGGTGGGGAGCGAAGCTTTCTTT,CAWKVGSEAFF
TRBV30,TRBJ1-1,.,TRBD1,TGTGCCTGGACTAAACAGGGGGCAGGGTGGACTGAAGCTTTCTTT,CAWTKQGAGWTEAFF
TRBV10-1,TRBJ2-2,few,.,TGCGCCAGCAACGACAAACCAACCGGGGAGCTGTTTTTT,CASNDKPTGELFF
TRBV28,TRBJ1-1,once,TRBD1,TGTGCCAGCAGGGGCCCCGGGACAGGTTTAACTGAAGCTTTCTTT,CASRGPGTGLTEAFF
TRBV2,TRBJ2-3,.,TRBD2,TGTGCCAGCAGTGGGCGGGAGGGCCACGATACGCAGTATTTT,CASSGREGHDTQYF
TRBV29-1,TRBJ2-3,.,TRBD1,TGCAGCGTTGAGAAGGGACAGGGGTTAGCAGATACGCAGTATTTT,CSVEKGQGLADTQYF
TRBV6-1,TRBJ2-1,.,TRBD2,TGTGCCAGCAGTGATCGCACGACTAGCGGATACAATGAGCAGTTCTTC,CASSDRTTSGYNEQFF